These T cell receptor beta chains were read from a single sample in a study of shared clonotypes between healthy human individuals. The assay was immunoSEQ multiplex PCR, and TCRdb's table has in-frame clones only and misses some. The top ten hold about 0.13% of the sample, which has millions of clones, about 95% seen once. The specimen was naive CD4+ T cells sorted from blood. These receptors were taken from a man between 18 and 35 years old in good health. CDR3s include the opening cysteine and the closing phenylalanine or tryptophan. Each record gives: J gene, clone size, D gene, V gene, CDR3 DNA, CDR3 protein. A D gene is named only where the DNA matches it firmly. Size is stated for part of the rows, as once, few or many counts, or as a class when the clone is expanded.

>TRBJ1-1|-|-|TRBV11-2
TGTGCCAGCAGCTCCACCTGGGGTGAAGCTTTCTTT
CASSSTWGEAFF
>TRBJ2-7|-|-|TRBV2
TGTGCCAGCAGTGAATGGCAGGGGAAAGACGAGCAGTACTTC
CASSEWQGKDEQYF
>TRBJ1-6|-|-|TRBV20-1
TGCAGTGCTAGGGCCGATTCACCCCTCCACTTT
CSARADSPLHF
>TRBJ2-3|-|-|TRBV11-3
TGTGCCAACGGACACAGGGGCACAGATACGCAGTATTTT
CANGHRGTDTQYF
>TRBJ1-2|-|-|TRBV6-1
TGTGCCAGCAGTGAAAGCAGGGCACCCGGCGGGGGCTACACCTTC
CASSESRAPGGGYTF
>TRBJ1-3|-|-|TRBV19
TGTGCCAGTAGTCTCCTGGGGACTGGAAACACCATATATTTT
CASSLLGTGNTIYF
>TRBJ2-7|-|-|TRBV6-5
TGTGCCAGCAGTTATCGGGCAGGGGCCTACGAGCAGTACTTC
CASSYRAGAYEQYF
>TRBJ1-6|-|-|TRBV28
TGTGCCACCCCTGGCGGGGCCGCGGATTCACCCCTCCACTTT
CATPGGAADSPLHF
>TRBJ2-1|-|-|TRBV5-4
TGTGCCAGCAGCCTAGACAGTAATGAGCAGTTCTTC
CASSLDSNEQFF
>TRBJ2-3|-|TRBD1|TRBV10-3
TGTGCCATCGGGGGACAGGGGATTAGCACAGATACGCAGTATTTT
CAIGGQGISTDTQYF
>TRBJ2-3|-|-|TRBV10-3
TGTGCCATCAGTGAGTTCGATCCAGATACGCAGTATTTT
CAISEFDPDTQYF
>TRBJ2-2|-|-|TRBV19
TGTGCCAGTAGTATGTCTGGTTACACCGGGGAGCTGTTTTTT
CASSMSGYTGELFF
>TRBJ1-5|-|TRBD1|TRBV7-8
TGTGCCAGCAGCCGACAGGGTGGTAATCAGCCCCAGCATTTT
CASSRQGGNQPQHF
>TRBJ1-2|once|-|TRBV11-3
TGTGCCAGCAGCCTATATACCACCGGGGATGGCTACACCTTC
CASSLYTTGDGYTF
>TRBJ1-2|few|-|TRBV6-5
TGTGCCAGCACGGGACCCGCGCTCTACGGCTACACCTTC
CASTGPALYGYTF
>TRBJ2-7|-|-|TRBV7-8
TGTGCCAGCAGCGCTACATCCTACGAGCAGTACTTC
CASSATSYEQYF
>TRBJ1-3|-|TRBD1|TRBV10-3
TGTGCCATCAGTTACACAGGGGGCTCTGGAAACACCATATATTTT
CAISYTGGSGNTIYF
>TRBJ1-1|-|-|TRBV7-6
TGTGCCAGCAGCTTAGTACCGGGGGCGGTCACTGAAGCTTTCTTT
CASSLVPGAVTEAFF